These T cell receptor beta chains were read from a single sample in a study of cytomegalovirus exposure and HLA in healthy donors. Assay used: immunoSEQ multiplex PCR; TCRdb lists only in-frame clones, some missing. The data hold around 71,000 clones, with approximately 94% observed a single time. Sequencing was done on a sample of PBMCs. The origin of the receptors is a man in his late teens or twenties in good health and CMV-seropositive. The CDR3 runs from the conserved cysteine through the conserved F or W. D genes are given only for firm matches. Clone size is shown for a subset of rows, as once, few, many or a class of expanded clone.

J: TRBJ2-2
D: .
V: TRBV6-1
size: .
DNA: TGTGCCAGCAGGGGTACAATAAGAGGCGGGGAGCTGTTTTTT
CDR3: CASRGTIRGGELFF

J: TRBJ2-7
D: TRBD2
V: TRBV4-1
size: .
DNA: TGCGCCAGCAGCCAGCAGAGCGGGAGCTACGAGCAGTACTTC
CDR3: CASSQQSGSYEQYF

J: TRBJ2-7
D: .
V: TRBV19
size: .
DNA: TGTGCCAGTAGTCCCTTCGACAGGTCCAGCTACGAGCAGTACTTC
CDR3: CASSPFDRSSYEQYF

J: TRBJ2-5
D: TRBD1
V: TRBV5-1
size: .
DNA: TGCGCCAGAGGGACAGGGCATCCGGAGACCCAGTACTTC
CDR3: CARGTGHPETQYF

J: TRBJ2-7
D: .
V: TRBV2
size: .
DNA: TGTGCCAGCAGCTTCCCCTCGACTGCCTCCTACGAGCAGTACTTC
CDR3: CASSFPSTASYEQYF

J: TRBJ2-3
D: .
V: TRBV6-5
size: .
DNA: TGTGCCAGCAGTCGCCAGGATACGCAGTATTTT
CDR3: CASSRQDTQYF

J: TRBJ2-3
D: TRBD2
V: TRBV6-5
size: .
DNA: TGTGCCAGCAGTCGCCCTAGCGGACGCACAGATACGCAGTATTTT
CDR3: CASSRPSGRTDTQYF

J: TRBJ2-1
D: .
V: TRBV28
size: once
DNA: TGTGCCTCGGGACTCCACAATGAGCAGTTCTTC
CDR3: CASGLHNEQFF

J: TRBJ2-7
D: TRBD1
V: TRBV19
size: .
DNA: TGTGCCAGTAGTCGGGACAGCTGGAGCGAGCAGTACTTC
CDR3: CASSRDSWSEQYF

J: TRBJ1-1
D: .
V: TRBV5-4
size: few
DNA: TGTGCCAGCAGCATCGGGCAGGGGAACACTGAAGCTTTCTTT
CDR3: CASSIGQGNTEAFF

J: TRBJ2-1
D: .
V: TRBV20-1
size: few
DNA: TGCAGTGCTAGCCCCCTTTCAGATCAGTTCTTC
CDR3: CSASPLSDQFF

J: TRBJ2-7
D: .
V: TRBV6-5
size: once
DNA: TGTGCCAGCAGTTATAGCGACGGACCAGCCTACGAGCAGTACTTC
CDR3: CASSYSDGPAYEQYF

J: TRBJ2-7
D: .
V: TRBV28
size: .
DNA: TGTGCCAGCAGTTTATGGCAGGGTAACGACGAGCAGTACTTC
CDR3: CASSLWQGNDEQYF

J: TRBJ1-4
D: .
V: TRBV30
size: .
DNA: TGTGCCTGGAGTGCTCAGGGGGAAAAACTGTTTTTT
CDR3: CAWSAQGEKLFF

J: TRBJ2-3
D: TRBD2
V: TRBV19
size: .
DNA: TGTGCCAGTAGTGGCCTAGCGGGAGCGACAGATACGCAGTATTTT
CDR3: CASSGLAGATDTQYF

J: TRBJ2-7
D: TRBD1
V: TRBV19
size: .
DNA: TGTGCCACCCTTCCCGGACAGGGGGCCTCCTACGAGCAGTACTTC
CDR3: CATLPGQGASYEQYF

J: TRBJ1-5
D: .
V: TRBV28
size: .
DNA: TGTGCCAGCAAGGAGGGATCCGTCAATCAGCCCCAGCATTTT
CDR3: CASKEGSVNQPQHF

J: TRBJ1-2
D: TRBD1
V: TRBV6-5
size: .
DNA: TGTGCCAGCAGTTCCATCGACAGGGTCTATGGCTACACCTTC
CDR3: CASSSIDRVYGYTF

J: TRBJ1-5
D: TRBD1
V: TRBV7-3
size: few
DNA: TGTGCCAGCAGCTGGGGACAGCATAGCAATCAGCCCCAGCATTTT
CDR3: CASSWGQHSNQPQHF

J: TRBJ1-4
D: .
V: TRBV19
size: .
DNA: TGTGCCAGTAGTAAGGATGGGAGTGCAACTAATGAAAAACTGTTTTTT
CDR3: CASSKDGSATNEKLFF